This T cell receptor beta chain was profiled in a study of cytomegalovirus exposure and HLA in healthy donors. Study-wide results and limits: Accounts indicate the classifier identified cytomegalovirus status with strong specificity and sensitivity. The investigators catalogued 150 to 200 TCR beta chains as cytomegalovirus-associated.

Clones were sequenced by immunoSEQ multiplex PCR, and TCRdb holds only the in-frame ones, with some missing. In the table there are around 230,000 clones, about 90% of which are singletons. With 8 bases clipped from V and 4 bases from J, the junction kept 0 bases outside the gene matches. Per the germline V gene, CDR1 is MDHEN and CDR2 is SYDVKM. The CDR3 is 11 residues long. To note about this clone: What it recognizes is unknown.

The rearrangement links TRBV28 to TRBJ2-7; 9 positions agree with TRBD1. Input material: PBMCs. The sequence came from a woman aged 25 to 45 in good health and CMV-seropositive. CDR3 loop: CASGTGYEQYF. The CDR3 DNA reads TGTGCCAGCGGGACAGGGTACGAGCAGTACTTC.